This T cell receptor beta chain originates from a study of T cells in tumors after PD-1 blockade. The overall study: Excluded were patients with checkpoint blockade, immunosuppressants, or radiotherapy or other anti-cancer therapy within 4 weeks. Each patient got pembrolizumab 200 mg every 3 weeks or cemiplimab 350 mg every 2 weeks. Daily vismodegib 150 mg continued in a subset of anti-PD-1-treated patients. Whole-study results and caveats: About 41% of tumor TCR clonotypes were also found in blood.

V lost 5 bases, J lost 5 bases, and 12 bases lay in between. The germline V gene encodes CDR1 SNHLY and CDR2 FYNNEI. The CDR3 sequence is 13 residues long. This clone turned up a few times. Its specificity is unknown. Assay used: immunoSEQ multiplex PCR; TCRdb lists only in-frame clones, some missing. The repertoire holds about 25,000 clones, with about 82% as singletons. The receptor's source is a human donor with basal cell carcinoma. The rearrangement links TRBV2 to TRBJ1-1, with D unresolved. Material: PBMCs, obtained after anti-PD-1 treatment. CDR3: CASSIGMQTEAFF. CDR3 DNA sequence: TGTGCCAGCAGTATAGGGATGCAGACTGAAGCTTTCTTT.